Shown below are 27 T cell receptor beta chains from a single sample sequenced in a study of response to subunit inactivated influenza vaccine. One entry per CDR3 protein, called by TCRdb with MiXCR from the RT-PCR reads. The table records hundreds of thousands of distinct CDR3 sequences, less than 30% of them present only once. Sequenced here: CD4+ T cells sorted from PBMCs, sampled roughly 5 days after vaccination. The receptors were sampled from a man in his fifties or sixties who received an inactivated influenza vaccine.

The chain is built from TRBV29-1 and TRBJ2-5; D not resolved. Germline CDR1 reads SQVTM; CDR2 reads ANQGSEA. CDR3 length equals 12 residues. The V gene lost 7 bases and the J gene lost 0 bases, with 9 bases spanning the gap. CDR3 sequence reads: CSGLGYQETQYF. The CDR3 DNA follows: TGCAGCGGTCTAGGGTACCAAGAGACCCAGTACTTC.

The chain is built from TRBV18 and TRBJ1-1; D ambiguous. Trimming left V 2 bases short and J 7 bases short, with 11 bases between. Germline V gene lookup returns CDR1 KGHSH and CDR2 LQKENI. CDR3 size: 13 residues. CDR3 sequence reads: CASSPSSGIEAFF. In nucleotides, the CDR3 is TGTGCCAGCTCACCATCGTCGGGTATTGAAGCTTTCTTT.

The chain couples TRBV20-1 to TRBJ1-6; D uncertain. Between the trimmed V and J ends, which lost 4 bases and 10 bases, there was a span of 11 bases. Germline loops: CDR1 DFQATT, CDR2 SNEGSKA (reference sequence). This CDR3 comprises 12 residues. CDR3 loop: CSAILGKSPLHF. The CDR3, as DNA: TGCAGTGCTATCCTTGGTAAATCACCCCTCCACTTT.

The gene calls are TRBV5-1 and TRBJ2-7; 15 nucleotides align to TRBD2. V shed 3 bases, J shed 5 bases, and the junction held 6 bases outside the gene matches. The length of the CDR3 is 16 residues. CDR1 is SGHRS and CDR2 is YFSETQ in the germline V gene. In DNA, the CDR3 is TGCGCCAGCAGCTCCTCATGGACTAGCGGGAGGGACGAGCAGTACTTC. Protein product: CASSSSWTSGRDEQYF.

The chain joins TRBV6-2 or TRBV6-3 to TRBJ1-1; 8 bases map to TRBD1. The CDR3 length is 17 residues. Germline CDR1 MNHEY, CDR2 SVGEGT. V trimming: 8 bases; J trimming: 4 bases; junction bases outside the gene matches: 18. In DNA form, the CDR3 reads TGTGCCAGCGAGAGAACCCCCCGGACAGGGCGTTTCACTGAAGCTTTCTTT. It yields the protein CASERTPRTGRFTEAFF.

Many counts were recorded for this clonotype. The chain recombines TRBV29-1 with TRBJ2-3; D possibly corresponds to TRBD2 (7 bases). Trimming cost V 4 bases and J 6 bases, with 14 bases left between them. This CDR3 contains 13 residues. Germline values: CDR1 SQVTM, CDR2 ANQGSEA. The DNA of the CDR3 is TGCAGCGTTGGTATGCGGGGGCGGGATACGCAGTATTTT. Translated, it gives CSVGMRGRDTQYF.

On this clonotype itself: A read error may produce the germline difference seen at one junction end. This rearrangement joins TRBV25-1 to TRBJ1-2; unclear D gene. The CDR3 spans 11 residues. From germline, CDR1 is MGHDK and CDR2 SYGVNS. The CDR3 is CASSGSYVYTF. The CDR3 DNA reads TGTGCCAGCAGTGGCAGTTATGTCTACACCTTC.

CDR3 sequence reads: CASSLRGAGHLHGYTF. For the CDR3, the DNA is TGTGCCAGCAGTTTGAGGGGGGCGGGACACCTACATGGCTACACCTTC. The genes are TRBV28 and TRBJ1-2; perhaps TRBD1 as D (6 bases). Per germline, CDR1 MDHEN and CDR2 SYDVKM. There are 16 residues in the CDR3. The V end lost 3 bases, the J end lost 6 bases, and 20 bases lay between the germline ends.

In the case of this clonotype: The junction does not match germline at one end; this may be a read error. The chain links TRBV5-4 to TRBJ2-1, with 9 nucleotides matching TRBD2. Germline CDR1 and CDR2: SGHNT and YYREEE (reference sequence). This CDR3 has 12 amino acids. This CDR3 reads CASSQKDSGSHF. Here the CDR3 DNA reads TGTGCCAGCAGCCAGAAGGATAGCGGGAGTCACTTC.

J is TRBJ2-1 and V is TRBV6-2 or TRBV6-3, with 10 bases identical to TRBD2. Germline V gene sequence: CDR1 MNHEY, CDR2 SVGEGT. J lost 7 bases, V lost 1 base, and 16 bases had no gene match. The CDR3 loop spans 19 amino acids. This chain's CDR3 is CASSYLGQLAGPVQNEQFF. CDR3 DNA: TGTGCCAGCAGTTACTTGGGCCAACTAGCGGGACCCGTACAGAATGAGCAGTTCTTC.

This clonotype was seen a few times. The J gene is TRBJ2-3, the V gene TRBV10-2; D possibly corresponds to TRBD2 (6 bases). CDR3 length equals 14 residues. Deletions cut 0 bases from V and 7 bases from J, with 11 bases between. Germline CDR1 WSHSY, CDR2 SAAADI. The CDR3 protein is CASSESDRGYTQYF. CDR3 nucleotides: TGCGCCAGCAGTGAGTCTGATCGGGGGTATACGCAGTATTTT.

V usage is TRBV7-2 and J usage is TRBJ2-3, with 8 bases aligning to TRBD1. CDR3 size: 17 residues. The trim removed 4 bases at V and 3 bases at J, leaving 12 bases unmatched. Germline values: CDR1 SGHTA, CDR2 FQGNSA. The CDR3 nucleotides read TGTGCCAGCAGCTCACCACCCGGGACAGGTCGTACAGATACGCAGTATTTT. It translates to CASSSPPGTGRTDTQYF. Full variable domain (outside the CDR3, taken from reference TRBV7-2 and TRBJ2-3): GAGVSQSPSNKVTEKGKDVELRCDPISGHTALYWYRQSLGQGLEFLIYFQGNSAPDKSGLPSDRFSAERTGGSVSTLTIQRTQQEDSAVYLCASSSPPGTGRTDTQYFGPGTRLTVL.

Worth noting for this clonotype: It is likely a read error, because the conserved phenylalanine at the end of the CDR3 is missing. The genes are TRBV14 and TRBJ2-7; the D is unclear. The CDR3 sequence is 11 residues long. CDR1 SGHDN and CDR2 FVKESK come from the germline V gene. V was pared by 4 bases and J by 4 bases, with 5 bases between. The CDR3 nucleotides are TGTGCCAGCAGCCGAAGTTACGAGCAGTACTTG. It specifies CASSRSYEQYL.

In its sample, this clonotype was seen a few times. The V call is TRBV27, the J call TRBJ2-4, with a weak D call TRBD2 (7 bases). With 5 bases removed from V and 0 bases from J, the gap between germline ends came to 14 bases. This CDR3 is 16 amino acids long. CDR1 and CDR2 from the germline V gene are MNHEY and SMNVEV (reference sequence). For the CDR3, the DNA is TGTGCCAGCAGTCCCTCGGGGGGCTTAGCCAAAAACATTCAGTACTTC. Its translation is CASSPSGGLAKNIQYF.

CDR3 amino acids: CSVELSSGGLLNEQFF. CDR3 DNA: TGCAGCGTTGAACTGTCTAGCGGGGGGCTCCTCAATGAGCAGTTCTTC. The chain couples TRBV29-1 to TRBJ2-1; the match to TRBD2 covers 11 bases. Germline CDR1 SQVTM, CDR2 ANQGSEA. The CDR3 extends over 16 amino acids. J lost 6 bases, V lost 2 bases, and 9 bases had no gene match.

This clonotype was picked up many times. V gene TRBV29-1 combines with J gene TRBJ2-3; 8 bases are shared with TRBD1. Germline-derived CDR1 and CDR2 are SQVTM and ANQGSEA. Unmatched junction bases numbered 3, after V lost 3 bases and J lost 4 bases. The CDR3 spans 13 residues. The CDR3 nucleotides are TGCAGCGTTGATCAGGGGGCCGCAGATACGCAGTATTTT. It translates to CSVDQGAADTQYF.

This clonotype was observed a few times. This chain connects TRBV6-5 to TRBJ2-5; D not resolved. The V end was cut by 7 bases, the J end by 5 bases, with 11 bases between. Looked up from germline, CDR1 is MNHEY and CDR2 is SVGAGI. This CDR3 comprises 12 residues. CDR3 in amino acids: CASNTVGETQYF. Written as DNA, the CDR3 is TGTGCCAGCAATACGGTTGGGGAGACCCAGTACTTC.

V is TRBV27 and J is TRBJ2-3, with D unresolved. Germline CDR1 and CDR2: MNHEY and SMNVEV (reference sequence). This CDR3 spans 14 amino acids. The germline V and J ends were trimmed by 5 bases and 6 bases, with 15 bases remaining between them. In DNA form, the CDR3 reads TGTGCCAGCAGTCGAGACGTCCGAGGTGATACGCAGTATTTT. Protein: CASSRDVRGDTQYF.

In this sample, this clonotype turned up a few times. The rearrangement uses TRBV9 and TRBJ2-5, with 10 bases that match TRBD2. Unmatched junction bases numbered 7, after V lost 3 bases and J lost 5 bases. In germline, CDR1 is SGDLS, CDR2 YYNGEE. The CDR3 runs to 15 residues. The CDR3 here is CASSAASGRGETQYF. The CDR3 bases are TGTGCCAGCAGCGCCGCTAGCGGGAGAGGTGAGACCCAGTACTTC.

The table lists this clonotype with many counts. The chain has TRBV3-1 and TRBJ2-2; 7 nucleotides match TRBD1. Losses at the gene ends were 4 bases for V and 6 bases for J; bases not matched to a gene: 5. The germline gives CDR1 LGHDT, CDR2 YNNKEL (reference sequence). CDR3 length: 14 residues. Here the CDR3 reads CASSPIDRAGELFF. The CDR3 DNA sequence: TGTGCCAGCAGCCCAATCGACAGGGCCGGGGAGCTGTTTTTT.

As to this clonotype: An end of the junction differs from the germline gene, which may be a read error. The rearrangement joins TRBV6-1 to TRBJ1-3; 9 nucleotides agree with TRBD1. The CDR3 consists of 14 residues. Germline V gene sequence: CDR1 MNHNS, CDR2 SASEGT. The CDR3 here is CASSPTGGGNTTYF. Written as DNA, the CDR3 is TGTGCCAGCAGCCCCACAGGGGGCGGAAACACCACATATTTT.

In DNA, the CDR3 is TGTGCCAGCGTGGCCCAATTACTAGCGGGAGGTACCGGGGAGCTGTTTTTT. Translation: CASVAQLLAGGTGELFF. The V and J genes are TRBV6-2 or TRBV6-3 and TRBJ2-2; 12 bases fit TRBD2. The CDR3 totals 17 residues. Germline V gives CDR1 MNHEY, CDR2 SVGEGT. With V trimmed by 8 bases and J by 5 bases, 12 bases remained unmatched.

The chain employs TRBV5-1 and TRBJ2-5; 10 nucleotides match TRBD2. The length of the CDR3 is 16 residues. With 6 bases clipped from V and 1 base from J, the junction kept 9 bases outside the gene matches. Germline V gene lookup returns CDR1 SGHRS and CDR2 YFSETQ. CDR3 nucleotides: TGCGCCAGCACCCTGAGCGCTAGCGGGGGCCAAGAGACCCAGTACTTC. Its translation is CASTLSASGGQETQYF.

The V gene is TRBV7-6, the J gene TRBJ2-1, with TRBD2 as a possible D gene (5 bases). Trimming left V 0 bases short and J 0 bases short, with 6 bases between. Germline V gene data show CDR1 as SGHVS and CDR2 as FNYEAQ. The CDR3 is 15 amino acids. The chain's CDR3 is CASSLAEGSYNEQFF. The DNA of the CDR3 is TGTGCCAGCAGCTTAGCAGAGGGCTCCTACAATGAGCAGTTCTTC. The whole variable domain, remainder taken from reference TRBV7-6 and TRBJ2-1, is GAGVSQSPRYKVTKRGQDVALRCDPISGHVSLYWYRQALGQGPEFLTYFNYEAQQDKSGLPNDRFSAERPEGSISTLTIQRTEQRDSAMYRCASSLAEGSYNEQFFGPGTRLTVL.

V gene TRBV20-1 combines with J gene TRBJ2-5, with 14 bases that match TRBD2. Germline V gene data show CDR1 as DFQATT and CDR2 as SNEGSKA (reference sequence). There are 18 residues in the CDR3. V lost 6 bases to trimming and J lost 0 bases; unmatched junction nucleotides: 12. In nucleotides, the CDR3 is TGCAGTGCCTTCGGACTAGCGGGAGGCCCCTGGTACCAAGAGACCCAGTACTTC. The encoded protein is CSAFGLAGGPWYQETQYF.

J is TRBJ2-7 and V is TRBV12-3 or TRBV12-4, with 9 bases lining up with TRBD1. The ends lost 6 bases at V and 6 bases at J; junction bases unmatched: 9. CDR3 length: 14 amino acids. CDR3 nucleotide sequence: TGTGCCAGCAGCAAAGGTGGACAGGGGAGCGAGCAGTACTTC. Translated: CASSKGGQGSEQYF.

The chain recombines TRBV4-2 with TRBJ2-1; no firm D call. The CDR3 covers 15 residues. The ends were cut back, 1 base at V and 7 bases at J, with 14 bases in the middle. Germline V gene lookup returns CDR1 LGHNA and CDR2 YNFKEQ. CDR3 in DNA: TGTGCCAGCAGCCAAGCTCTTGGACGTCCGAATGAGCAGTTCTTC. This translates into CASSQALGRPNEQFF.